This TCR beta chain derives from a study of blood T cell repertoires in COVID-19. Overall study context: The samples span acute and convalescent COVID-19 from the United States, Italy and Spain.

Method: immunoSEQ multiplex PCR; TCRdb's copy keeps in-frame clones and lacks some. The table lists 240,000 or so clones, more than 85% of them singletons. V dropped 4 bases and J dropped 0 bases, with 8 bases sitting between them. There are 14 residues in the CDR3. From germline, CDR1 is SGHRS and CDR2 YFSETQ. The source is a man aged 40-49 years who had recovered from COVID-19. The specimen sequenced was PBMCs or T cells enriched from blood (not recorded which). The gene calls are TRBV5-1 and TRBJ2-1; D is unclear. CDR3 amino acids: CASSPRSSYNEQFF. The CDR3 bases are TGCGCCAGCAGCCCGCGGAGCTCCTACAATGAGCAGTTCTTC.